This T cell receptor beta chain derives from a study of T cells in Graves' hyperthyroidism and ophthalmopathy. J was trimmed by 3 bases and V by 4 bases; bases with no gene match: 5. The CDR3 loop spans 15 amino acids. Germline V lookup: CDR1 MGHRA, CDR2 YSYEKL. Amplified regions were TCR beta CDR3 sequences from RNA transcripts. Primed by the HTBI set, a first-round RT-PCR was run on the TCR CDR3. Via MiXCR, TCRdb re-called the multiplex PCR reads, giving one row per CDR3 protein. Among under 650,000 distinct CDR3 sequences listed, about a sixth were seen once. This clonotype was detected a few times.

Source material: blood. The V and J genes are TRBV4-1 and TRBJ2-2, with 7 nucleotides matching TRBD2. This clonotype originated in a woman younger than 45 with Graves' hyperthyroidism. The CDR3, as DNA: TGCGCCAGCAGCCGGCGGGAGCCGGACACCGGGGAGCTGTTTTTT. Its translation is CASSRREPDTGELFF.